Following are 17 T cell receptor beta chains from one sample sequenced in a study of shared clonotypes between healthy human individuals. The method was immunoSEQ multiplex PCR; TCRdb's version includes in-frame clones alone and lacks a portion of them. The repertoire has about 230,000 clones, under 80% of them found once; the top ten carry 11%. Sequenced input: memory CD4+ T cells sorted from blood. Subset here: CD45RA-negative fraction. The origin of the receptors is a man younger than 45 in good health.

This chain connects TRBV6-1 to TRBJ1-2; 7 bases fit TRBD1. With 6 bases clipped from V and 8 bases from J, the junction kept 6 bases outside the gene matches. This CDR3 is 12 amino acids long. Germline CDR1 reads MNHNS; CDR2 reads SASEGT. CDR3 DNA sequence: TGTGCCAGCAGCCAAGGGGGCGTGGGCTACACCTTC. Translated, it gives CASSQGGVGYTF.

The V gene is TRBV11-3, the J gene TRBJ2-2; the D gene is possibly TRBD1 (6 bases). Trimming took off 5 bases at V and 1 base at J, with 8 bases between the two ends. The CDR3 runs 14 residues. Germline V gives CDR1 SGHNT, CDR2 YENEEA. This CDR3 is CASSPGQNTGELFF. DNA for the CDR3: TGTGCCAGCAGCCCGGGACAGAACACCGGGGAGCTGTTTTTT. Drawing the rest from reference TRBV11-3 and TRBJ2-2, the complete variable domain is EAGVVQSPRYKIIEKKQPVAFWCNPISGHNTLYWYLQNLGQGPELLIRYENEEAVDDSQLPKDRFSAERLKGVDSTLKIQPAELGDSAVYLCASSPGQNTGELFFGEGSRLTVL.

This chain links TRBV5-1 with TRBJ1-1; D ambiguous. V gave up 4 bases and J gave up 1 base, with 11 bases separating them. Germline V CDR1 and CDR2: SGHRS, YFSETQ. The CDR3 totals 14 residues. DNA for the CDR3: TGCGCCAGCAGCCCAATGGTGGAGAACACTGAAGCTTTCTTT. This encodes CASSPMVENTEAFF.

This chain joins TRBV6-4 and TRBJ2-7; D gene uncertain. Trimming took 5 bases from V and 0 from J, leaving 8 bases between them. This CDR3 region has 13 residues. Per the germline V gene, CDR1 is MRHNA and CDR2 is SNTAGT. The CDR3 protein is CASSPGYSYEQYF. Written as DNA, the CDR3 is TGTGCCAGCAGTCCAGGATACTCCTACGAGCAGTACTTC.

This chain joins TRBV4-2 and TRBJ1-5; the match to TRBD1 covers 7 bases. In germline, CDR1 is LGHNA, CDR2 YNFKEQ. The V and J ends lost 6 bases and 7 bases, in that order; junction bases with no gene match: 9. The CDR3 covers 14 residues. Here the CDR3 reads CASSLDREGQPQHF. In DNA form, the CDR3 reads TGTGCCAGCAGTCTCGACAGGGAGGGACAGCCCCAGCATTTT.

The chain links TRBV5-4 to TRBJ2-2; 10 nucleotides line up with TRBD2. The CDR3 consists of 14 residues. V trimming: 4 bases; J trimming: 7 bases; junction bases outside the gene matches: 4. Germline V lookup: CDR1 SGHNT, CDR2 YYREEE (reference sequence). The CDR3 nucleotides are TGTGCCAGCAGCCCCGGGACTAGCGTCGGGGAGCTGTTTTTT. Translated: CASSPGTSVGELFF. The entire variable domain, with the rest obtained from reference TRBV5-4 and TRBJ2-2, is as follows: ETGVTQSPTHLIKTRGQQVTLRCSSQSGHNTVSWYQQALGQGPQFIFQYYREEENGRGNFPPRFSGLQFPNYSSELNVNALELDDSALYLCASSPGTSVGELFFGEGSRLTVL.

DNA of the CDR3: TGTGCCAGCAGCTTAGTAACGGGGGGCCGAGAGACCCAGTACTTC. This translates into CASSLVTGGRETQYF. V gene TRBV11-2 combines with J gene TRBJ2-5; maybe TRBD2 (7 bases). Trimming left V 1 base short and J 4 bases short, with 13 bases between. The CDR3 runs to 15 residues. Germline lookup yields CDR1 SGHAT and CDR2 FQNNGV.

V is TRBV5-5 and J is TRBJ1-4; possible D gene TRBD1, 6 bases. Per the germline V gene, CDR1 is SGHKS and CDR2 is YYEKEE (reference sequence). V shed 2 bases and J shed 0 bases, with 14 bases lying between them. The CDR3 is 17 residues long. The CDR3 region is CASSFFPGAATNEKLFF. The CDR3 DNA follows: TGTGCCAGCAGCTTCTTTCCGGGGGCCGCAACTAATGAAAAACTGTTTTTT.

The CDR3 protein is CASSLDRPISGELFF. The CDR3 bases are TGTGCCAGCTCACTGGACAGGCCCATATCGGGGGAGCTGTTTTTT. V is TRBV18 and J is TRBJ2-2; 7 bases match TRBD1. The length of the CDR3 is 15 residues. The germline V gene encodes CDR1 KGHSH and CDR2 LQKENI. Unmatched junction bases numbered 10, after V lost 4 bases and J lost 8 bases.

This chain connects TRBV7-2 to TRBJ2-2; 7 bases line up with TRBD2. V gave up 5 bases and J gave up 6 bases; unmatched junction bases: 9. The germline V gene has CDR1 SGHTA and CDR2 FQGNSA. This CDR3 contains 15 residues. The CDR3 loop is CASSLKTSLAGELFF. The CDR3 DNA reads as TGTGCCAGCAGCCTAAAGACTAGCCTGGCCGGGGAGCTGTTTTTT.

This chain links TRBV7-9 with TRBJ2-7; D ambiguous. Trimming pared 0 bases from V and 0 bases from J, leaving 9 bases between. Germline CDR1 is SEHNR and CDR2 is FQNEAQ (reference sequence). The CDR3 has 15 residues. This CDR3 is CASSLAESSSYEQYF. CDR3 DNA sequence: TGTGCCAGCAGCTTAGCGGAGAGTAGCTCCTACGAGCAGTACTTC.

This clone showed up just a few times. The J gene is TRBJ2-7, the V gene TRBV19, with 7 nucleotides matching TRBD1. CDR3 length equals 14 residues. V shed 5 bases and J 0 bases; nucleotides not matched to a gene: 4. Germline CDR1 reads LNHDA; CDR2 reads SQIVND (reference sequence). The CDR3 sequence is CASSYRQGSYEQYF. The CDR3, as DNA: TGTGCCAGTAGTTACCGACAGGGCTCCTACGAGCAGTACTTC.

The chain carries TRBV9 and TRBJ2-1; TRBD2 matches 14 bases. Germline V gene lookup returns CDR1 SGDLS and CDR2 YYNGEE. The CDR3 is 18 residues long. The V gene end was trimmed by 3 bases and the J gene end by 4 bases; junction bases not matched to a gene: 9. This CDR3 reads CASSAGLAGEKLYNEQFF. The DNA of the CDR3 is TGTGCCAGCAGCGCGGGACTAGCGGGAGAGAAGCTATACAATGAGCAGTTCTTC. The full variable domain, completed using reference TRBV9 and TRBJ2-1, is DSGVTQTPKHLITATGQRVTLRCSPRSGDLSVYWYQQSLDQGLQFLIQYYNGEERAKGNILERFSAQQFPDLHSELNLSSLELGDSALYFCASSAGLAGEKLYNEQFFGPGTRLTVL.

The chain joins TRBV10-1 to TRBJ2-1, with TRBD1 identical over 7 bases. V lost 2 bases to trimming and J lost 3 bases; unmatched junction nucleotides: 10. Germline-derived CDR1 and CDR2 are WNHNN and SYGVQD (reference sequence). CDR3 length equals 17 residues. The CDR3 here is CASSEHLQGKNYNEQFF. The DNA of the CDR3 is TGCGCCAGCAGTGAGCACCTACAGGGGAAGAACTACAATGAGCAGTTCTTC.

The rearrangement links TRBV2 to TRBJ2-5; TRBD2 is a possible D gene (5 bases). Germline-derived CDR1 and CDR2 are SNHLY and FYNNEI. The CDR3 has 15 residues. V lost 7 bases to trimming and J lost 4 bases, with 19 bases between them. CDR3 DNA: TGTGCCAGCAAAGAGAACCGGGGTGGCGGAGAGACCCAGTACTTC. Protein: CASKENRGGGETQYF.

The chain recombines TRBV5-1 with TRBJ2-1; TRBD2 agrees at 8 bases. The ends lost 1 base at V and 6 bases at J; junction bases unmatched: 9. CDR1 and CDR2 from the germline V gene are SGHRS and YFSETQ. CDR3 size: 16 residues. The CDR3 spells CASSLRRTSNSNEQFF. CDR3 DNA: TGCGCCAGCAGCTTGAGGCGGACTAGCAACTCCAATGAGCAGTTCTTC.

This clone has more than one count but fewer than ten. V gene TRBV7-9 combines with J gene TRBJ1-2; TRBD1 matches at 7 bases. In germline, CDR1 is SEHNR, CDR2 FQNEAQ (reference sequence). The junction had 2 bases not matched to a gene; V was cut back by 5 bases and J by 2 bases. The CDR3 has 13 residues. The CDR3 reads CASSKQGNYGYTF. In nucleotides, the CDR3 is TGTGCCAGCAGCAAACAGGGGAACTATGGCTACACCTTC.